The rows below give T cell receptor beta chains drawn from one sample of a study of blood T cell repertoires in COVID-19. The assay was immunoSEQ multiplex PCR, and TCRdb's table has in-frame clones only and misses some. The sample consists of some 290,000 clones, roughly 87% of them appearing once. The sequencing sample was made of peripheral blood. These receptors were obtained from a woman between 45 and 65 years old who had recovered from COVID-19. Both conserved end residues are part of each CDR3. The D gene is left open where the match is weak. Size values are once, few and many counts, or a class for expanded clones, and some rows have none.

clone_size	j_call	v_call	d_call	cdr3_aa	cdr3_nt
NA	TRBJ1-2	TRBV18	NA	CASSPGGANYGYTF	TGTGCCAGCTCACCTGGGGGGGCTAACTATGGCTACACCTTC
NA	TRBJ1-2	TRBV7-2	TRBD1	CASSLVTGGQSYYGYTF	TGTGCCAGCAGCTTAGTGACAGGGGGCCAATCCTACTATGGCTACACCTTC
NA	TRBJ1-5	TRBV28	NA	CASRHPGEGDNQPQHF	TGTGCCAGCAGACACCCGGGGGAGGGGGACAATCAGCCCCAGCATTTT
NA	TRBJ2-7	TRBV5-6	TRBD2	CASSLALGGRIYEQYF	TGTGCCAGCAGCTTGGCACTCGGCGGGAGAATTTACGAGCAGTACTTC
NA	TRBJ2-7	TRBV7-2	NA	CASSFTGNYEQYF	TGTGCCAGCAGCTTTACAGGAAACTACGAGCAGTACTTC
NA	TRBJ1-5	TRBV15	NA	CATSTVDRLLYSNQPQHF	TGTGCCACCAGCACCGTCGACAGATTACTTTATAGCAATCAGCCCCAGCATTTT
NA	TRBJ2-6	TRBV5-6	NA	CASSFRVWSSGANVLTF	TGTGCCAGCAGCTTCAGGGTGTGGAGCTCTGGGGCCAACGTCCTGACTTTC
NA	TRBJ2-5	TRBV7-2	TRBD2	CASSLAGAQETQYF	TGTGCCAGCAGCTTGGCGGGAGCCCAAGAGACCCAGTACTTC
NA	TRBJ2-3	TRBV9	TRBD2	CASSVEAGAADTQYF	TGTGCCAGCAGCGTAGAAGCGGGAGCGGCAGATACGCAGTATTTT
NA	TRBJ2-7	TRBV28	NA	CASSSGGAGRHYEQYF	TGTGCCAGCAGTTCTGGGGGGGCGGGTCGGCACTACGAGCAGTACTTC
NA	TRBJ2-7	TRBV19	TRBD1	CASSSRRGQGSYEQYF	TGTGCCAGTAGTTCCCGACGGGGACAGGGTTCCTACGAGCAGTACTTC
NA	TRBJ2-3	TRBV2	TRBD2	CASSEVAGNTDTQYF	TGTGCCAGCAGTGAGGTAGCGGGGAACACAGATACGCAGTATTTT
NA	TRBJ1-2	TRBV5-1	NA	CASSLRGSSLYGYTF	TGCGCCAGCAGCTTGCGGGGTTCGAGCCTTTATGGCTACACCTTC
NA	TRBJ2-7	TRBV5-1	NA	CASSLPGQSYEQYF	TGCGCCAGCAGCTTGCCCGGACAGTCCTACGAGCAGTACTTC
few	TRBJ2-7	TRBV21-1	NA	CASSKDPSGRECEQYF	TGTGCCAGCAGCAAAGATCCTAGCGGGAGGGAGTGCGAGCAGTACTTC
NA	TRBJ1-4	TRBV6-1	TRBD1	CASSEAPGQGNEKLFF	TGTGCCAGCAGTGAAGCCCCGGGACAGGGTAATGAAAAACTGTTTTTT
NA	TRBJ1-1	TRBV6-5	NA	CASSRAGMNTEAFF	TGTGCCAGCAGCCGAGCGGGGATGAACACTGAAGCTTTCTTT
NA	TRBJ1-1	TRBV28	NA	CASSRDMTVNTEAFF	TGTGCCAGCAGTAGAGACATGACAGTGAACACTGAAGCTTTCTTT
NA	TRBJ1-2	TRBV6-2/TRBV6-3	NA	CASSTGVNYGYTF	TGTGCCAGCAGCACCGGGGTGAACTATGGCTACACCTTC
NA	TRBJ2-3	TRBV7-2	NA	CASSVVAGFGTDTQYF	TGTGCCAGCAGCGTCGTCGCGGGGTTCGGGACAGATACGCAGTATTTT
NA	TRBJ1-2	TRBV7-2	NA	CASSPPHRTYGYTF	TGTGCCAGCAGCCCCCCTCACAGGACCTATGGCTACACCTTC
NA	TRBJ2-2	TRBV5-8	TRBD2	CASSPRGLALNTGELFF	TGTGCCAGCAGCCCGAGGGGACTAGCGCTAAACACCGGGGAGCTGTTTTTT
NA	TRBJ2-1	TRBV5-1	NA	CASSLEGHEQFF	TGCGCCAGCAGCCTCGAGGGTCATGAGCAGTTCTTC
NA	TRBJ1-5	TRBV19	NA	CASSIARVQPQHF	TGTGCCAGTAGTATCGCCAGGGTCCAGCCCCAGCATTTT
NA	TRBJ1-2	TRBV4-3	TRBD1	CASSRIAQGYSGYTF	TGCGCCAGCAGCCGCATAGCACAGGGGTACTCTGGCTACACCTTC
once	TRBJ1-1	TRBV5-8	TRBD1	CASSYDRAYTEAFF	TGTGCCAGCAGCTACGACAGGGCCTACACTGAAGCTTTCTTT
NA	TRBJ2-1	TRBV6-5	TRBD1	CASDRGTYNEQFF	TGTGCCAGCGACAGGGGCACCTACAATGAGCAGTTCTTC
NA	TRBJ1-4	TRBV3-1/TRBV3-2	TRBD1	CASSQGGTGRGELFF	TGTGCCAGCAGCCAAGGTGGGACAGGGAGAGGGGAACTGTTTTTT
NA	TRBJ2-5	TRBV5-1	NA	CASSTGQLQETQYF	TGCGCCAGCAGCACAGGACAGCTGCAAGAGACCCAGTACTTC
NA	TRBJ2-3	TRBV12-3/TRBV12-4	TRBD1	CASSPRGDTQYF	TGTGCCAGCAGCCCCAGGGGGGATACGCAGTATTTT